This T cell receptor beta chain emerged from a study of graft-versus-host responses after intestinal transplantation (dated by TCRdb to 2020 to 2023). For the study in its entirety: The transplants that recipients got were multivisceral, liver-intestinal, or isolated intestinal. Every recipient was given anti-thymocyte globulin induction, followed by about three years of maintenance tacrolimus and steroids. Graft-versus-host and host-versus-graft alloreactive T cell clones were tracked in the graft, circulation and bone marrow after intestinal transplantation using bulk TCR-beta CDR3 sequencing. To identify alloreactive clones, pre-transplant mixed lymphocyte reaction products were sequenced and then compared with unstimulated pre-transplant donor and recipient T cells. A cohort of around 25 intestinal transplant recipients, including one retransplant, was enrolled, and a few patients lacking pretransplant specimens were excluded. Donor T cell macrochimerism was defined as a peak of at least 4% donor T cells among recipient peripheral blood mononuclear cells. Rather than going through the commercial service, samples from a few later patients were sequenced in-house on an Illumina MiSeq and processed with MiXCR.

Study-wide conclusions, independent of this receptor: Early after transplant, peak levels of circulating GvH clones were found to be associated with declines in HvG clones. GvH clones were detected in recipient bone marrow, and some of these GvH clones were observed earlier in ileal mucosa or blood, consistent with an intestinal mucosal origin. In patients with donor T cell macrochimerism, the allografts had high GvH to HvG T cell clonal ratios. Conclusions were limited by the relatively low number and heterogeneity of intestinal transplant patients.

V has 3 bases trimmed and J has 4 bases trimmed; junction bases matching no gene number 12. For CDR1 and CDR2, the germline V gene lists SGHDN and FVKESK. The CDR3 contains 16 residues, cysteine and phenylalanine counted. CDR3 DNA is the only sequence kept; it has 48 bases, read in frame from the first base. The library was prepared using the immunoSEQ multiplex PCR assay. For most patients, genomic DNA was isolated with the Qiagen DNeasy Blood and Tissue Kit and shipped frozen to Adaptive Biotechnologies for TCR sequencing. Adaptive Biotechnologies carried out high-throughput TCR-beta CDR3 sequencing of genomic DNA for most patients. The authors processed their data as follows. TCR sequencing data for around 19 patients were retrieved from Adaptive's ImmunoSEQ software; a few other patients were processed with MiXCR and VDJtools. To correct CD4 versus CD8 sorting errors, any sequence found in both subsets at a frequency ratio below 5:1 was removed. CDR3 nucleotide sequences shared between donor and recipient were removed because the origin of such sequences could not be assigned. To count as alloreactive, a clone needed at least 2-fold expansion over unstimulated cells and a minimum CFSE-low frequency of 0.002% (template counts) or 0.001% (read counts). Clones detected in sequenced pre-transplant spleen, lymph node, or MLR CFSE-low populations of the donor or recipient were defined as mappable. The cumulative frequency of alloreactive clones was calculated as a percentage of all sequences, weighted by copy number. TCRdb provides this immuneACCESS table in a form limited to in-frame rearrangements. Some clones are lacking; in checked studies, under half of them reflect an unresolved V gene, and why the rest are absent is not known. V, J and clone size are those of that table, while D and trimming were read from the DNA. Present in this sample are 90,000 to 130,000 clones, just under 95% of which were seen just once. Of the sample, 0.95% to 1.5% is held by the ten largest clones.

The meaning of the sample's time point label: cells obtained before transplantation from donor or recipient. CD3+CD4+ and CD3+CD8+ populations were FACS-sorted from unstimulated pre-transplant donor and recipient cells taken from spleen or lymph nodes. Worth noting for this clone: Which antigen it targets is not known. Base-call qualities are not available, and no considerably larger clone is one nucleotide away.

The source of this sequence is a human donor who was the organ donor for an intestinal transplant. The rearranged chain carries TRBV14 and TRBJ2-7, and TRBD2 matches 7 of the central bases. This material consisted of unstimulated CD8+ T cells sorted from spleen or lymph node cells, taken before transplant. The CDR3 loop reads CASSQGYYPGGYEQYF. The DNA reads as follows: TGTGCCAGCAGCCAGGGATATTACCCGGGGGGTTACGAGCAGTACTTC.